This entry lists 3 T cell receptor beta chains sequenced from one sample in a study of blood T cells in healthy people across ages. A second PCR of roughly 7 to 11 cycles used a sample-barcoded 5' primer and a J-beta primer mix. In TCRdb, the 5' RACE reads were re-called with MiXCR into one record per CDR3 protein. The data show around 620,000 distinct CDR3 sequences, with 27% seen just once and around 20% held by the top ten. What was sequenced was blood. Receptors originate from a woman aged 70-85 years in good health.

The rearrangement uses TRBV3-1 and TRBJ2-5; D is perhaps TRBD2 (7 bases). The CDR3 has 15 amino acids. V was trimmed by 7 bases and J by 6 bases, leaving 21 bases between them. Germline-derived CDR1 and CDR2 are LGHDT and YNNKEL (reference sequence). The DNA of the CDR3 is TGTGCCAGCACAGAAATAGGGGGGGGGATGAAGACCCAGTACTTC. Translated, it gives CASTEIGGGMKTQYF.

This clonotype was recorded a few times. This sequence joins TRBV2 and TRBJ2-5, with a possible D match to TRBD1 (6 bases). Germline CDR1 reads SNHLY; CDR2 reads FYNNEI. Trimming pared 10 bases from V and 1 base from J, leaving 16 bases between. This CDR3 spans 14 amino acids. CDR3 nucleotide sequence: TGTGCCACCAGAAAGGGACAAACCCAAGAGACCCAGTACTTC. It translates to CATRKGQTQETQYF. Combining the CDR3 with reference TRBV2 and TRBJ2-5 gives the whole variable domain EPEVTQTPSHQVTQMGQEVILRCVPISNHLYFYWYRQILGQKVEFLVSFYNNEISEKSEIFDDQFSVERPDGSNFTLKIRSTKLEDSAMYFCATRKGQTQETQYFGPGTRLLVL.

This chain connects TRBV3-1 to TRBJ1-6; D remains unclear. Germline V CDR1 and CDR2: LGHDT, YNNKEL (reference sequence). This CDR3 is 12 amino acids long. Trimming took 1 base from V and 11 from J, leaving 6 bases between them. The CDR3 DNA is TGTGCCAGCAGCCAAGGTACGACACCCCTCCACTTT. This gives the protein CASSQGTTPLHF.